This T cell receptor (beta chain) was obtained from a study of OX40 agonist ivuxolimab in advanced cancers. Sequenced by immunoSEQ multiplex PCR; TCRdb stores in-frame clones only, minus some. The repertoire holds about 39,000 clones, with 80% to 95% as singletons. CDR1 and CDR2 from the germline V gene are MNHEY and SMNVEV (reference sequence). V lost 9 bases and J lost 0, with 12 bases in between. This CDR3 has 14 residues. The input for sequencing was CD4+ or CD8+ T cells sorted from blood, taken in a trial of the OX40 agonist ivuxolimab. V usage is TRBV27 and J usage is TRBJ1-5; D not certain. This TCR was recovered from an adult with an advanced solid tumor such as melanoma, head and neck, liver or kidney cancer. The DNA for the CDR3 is TGTGCCAGTCAGGACGGTTATAGCAATCAGCCCCAGCATTTT. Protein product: CASQDGYSNQPQHF.